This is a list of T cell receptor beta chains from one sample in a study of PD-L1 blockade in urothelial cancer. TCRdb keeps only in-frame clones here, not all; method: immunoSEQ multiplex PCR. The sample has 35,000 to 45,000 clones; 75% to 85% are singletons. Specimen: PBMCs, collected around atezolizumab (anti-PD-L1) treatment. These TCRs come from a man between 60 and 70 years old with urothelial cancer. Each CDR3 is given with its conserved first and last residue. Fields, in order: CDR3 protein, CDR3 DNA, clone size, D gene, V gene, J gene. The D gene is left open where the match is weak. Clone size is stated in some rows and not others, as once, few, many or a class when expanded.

CDR3aa: CASSAGDRGRDNEQFF
CDR3nt: TGTGCCAGCAGCGCGGGGGATCGGGGGCGAGACAATGAGCAGTTCTTC
abundance: .
d_gene: .
v_gene: TRBV7-8
j_gene: TRBJ2-1

CDR3aa: CASSLRTSGYQETQYF
CDR3nt: TGTGCCAGCAGCCTAAGGACTAGCGGCTACCAAGAGACCCAGTACTTC
abundance: .
d_gene: TRBD2
v_gene: TRBV28
j_gene: TRBJ2-5

CDR3aa: CASSEAGEGLWSPLHF
CDR3nt: TGTGCCAGCAGTGAAGCGGGCGAGGGTTTATGGTCACCCCTCCACTTT
abundance: .
d_gene: .
v_gene: TRBV6-1
j_gene: TRBJ1-6

CDR3aa: CASVWGESYNEQFF
CDR3nt: TGTGCCAGCGTGTGGGGGGAGTCCTACAATGAGCAGTTCTTC
abundance: .
d_gene: .
v_gene: TRBV6-6
j_gene: TRBJ2-1

CDR3aa: CASSEESYEQYF
CDR3nt: TGTGCCAGCAGTGAGGAGTCCTACGAGCAGTACTTC
abundance: .
d_gene: .
v_gene: TRBV6-1
j_gene: TRBJ2-7

CDR3aa: CASSLQAGLEAFF
CDR3nt: TGTGCCAGCAGCTTGCAGGCGGGGTTGGAAGCTTTCTTT
abundance: .
d_gene: .
v_gene: TRBV5-5
j_gene: TRBJ1-1

CDR3aa: CASTGTGGITGELFF
CDR3nt: TGCGCCAGTACCGGGACAGGGGGCATCACCGGGGAGCTGTTTTTT
abundance: few
d_gene: TRBD1
v_gene: TRBV5-1
j_gene: TRBJ2-2

CDR3aa: CASSWDRGPYEQYF
CDR3nt: TGTGCCAGCAGTTGGGACAGGGGGCCCTACGAGCAGTACTTC
abundance: .
d_gene: TRBD1
v_gene: TRBV6-1
j_gene: TRBJ2-7

CDR3aa: CASSRDRVSYEQYF
CDR3nt: TGTGCCAGCAGCCGGGACAGGGTCTCCTACGAGCAGTACTTC
abundance: .
d_gene: TRBD1
v_gene: TRBV14
j_gene: TRBJ2-7

CDR3aa: CASSQVGRKSTDTQYF
CDR3nt: TGCGCCAGCAGCCAAGTGGGGCGGAAAAGCACAGATACGCAGTATTTT
abundance: .
d_gene: .
v_gene: TRBV4-1
j_gene: TRBJ2-3

CDR3aa: CASSLALAENEQFF
CDR3nt: TGTGCCAGCAGCTTGGCACTAGCGGAAAATGAGCAGTTCTTC
abundance: few
d_gene: TRBD2
v_gene: TRBV5-5
j_gene: TRBJ2-1

CDR3aa: CALNGGGPDEQFF
CDR3nt: TGTGCCCTCAATGGGGGGGGGCCCGATGAGCAGTTCTTC
abundance: .
d_gene: .
v_gene: TRBV7-3
j_gene: TRBJ2-1

CDR3aa: CASSQPDRVQETQYF
CDR3nt: TGCGCCAGCAGCCAACCAGACAGGGTGCAAGAGACCCAGTACTTC
abundance: few
d_gene: TRBD1
v_gene: TRBV4-1
j_gene: TRBJ2-5

CDR3aa: CASRSTGVGGNTIYF
CDR3nt: TGTGCCAGCAGGAGTACAGGGGTGGGTGGAAACACCATATATTTT
abundance: .
d_gene: TRBD1
v_gene: TRBV27
j_gene: TRBJ1-3

CDR3aa: CATSSHRAAYQPQHF
CDR3nt: TGTGCCACCAGCAGCCACAGGGCAGCTTATCAGCCCCAGCATTTT
abundance: few
d_gene: .
v_gene: TRBV15
j_gene: TRBJ1-5